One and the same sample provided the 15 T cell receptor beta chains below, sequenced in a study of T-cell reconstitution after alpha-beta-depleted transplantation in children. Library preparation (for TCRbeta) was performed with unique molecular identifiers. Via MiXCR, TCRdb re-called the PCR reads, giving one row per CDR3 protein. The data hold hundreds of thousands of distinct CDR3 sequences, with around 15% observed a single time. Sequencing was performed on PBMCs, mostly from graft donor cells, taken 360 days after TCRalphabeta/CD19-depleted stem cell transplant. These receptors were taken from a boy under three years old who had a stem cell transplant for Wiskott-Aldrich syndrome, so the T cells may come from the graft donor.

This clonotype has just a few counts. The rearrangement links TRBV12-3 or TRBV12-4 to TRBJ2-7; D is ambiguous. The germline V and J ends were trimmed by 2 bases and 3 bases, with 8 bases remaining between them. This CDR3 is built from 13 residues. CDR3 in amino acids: CASSLKGYYEQYF. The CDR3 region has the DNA TGTGCCAGCAGTTTAAAAGGGTACTACGAGCAGTACTTC.

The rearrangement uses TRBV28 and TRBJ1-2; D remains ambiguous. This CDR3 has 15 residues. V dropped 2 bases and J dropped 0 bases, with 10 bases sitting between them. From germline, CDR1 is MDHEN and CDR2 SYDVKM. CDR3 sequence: CASSLTQVSNYGYTF. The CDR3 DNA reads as TGTGCCAGCAGTTTAACCCAGGTCTCTAACTATGGCTACACCTTC.

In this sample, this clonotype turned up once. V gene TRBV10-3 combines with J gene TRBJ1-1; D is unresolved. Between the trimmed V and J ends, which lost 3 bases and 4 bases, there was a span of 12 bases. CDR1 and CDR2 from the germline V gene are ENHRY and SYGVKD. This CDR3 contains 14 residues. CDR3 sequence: CAISDLTSITEAFF. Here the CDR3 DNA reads TGTGCCATCAGTGACCTAACCTCGATCACTGAAGCTTTCTTT.

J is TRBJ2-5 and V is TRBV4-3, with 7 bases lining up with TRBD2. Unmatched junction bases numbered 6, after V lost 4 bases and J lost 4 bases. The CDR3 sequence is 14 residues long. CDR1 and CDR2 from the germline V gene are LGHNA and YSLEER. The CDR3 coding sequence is TGCGCCAGCAGCCTTAGATGGGGGGGAGAGACCCAGTACTTC. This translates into CASSLRWGGETQYF.

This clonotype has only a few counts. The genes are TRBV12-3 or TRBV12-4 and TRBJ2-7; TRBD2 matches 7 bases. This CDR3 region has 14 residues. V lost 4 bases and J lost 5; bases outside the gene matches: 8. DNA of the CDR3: TGTGCCAGCAGTTCGCCTAGACTAGCTCACGAGCAGTACTTC. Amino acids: CASSSPRLAHEQYF.

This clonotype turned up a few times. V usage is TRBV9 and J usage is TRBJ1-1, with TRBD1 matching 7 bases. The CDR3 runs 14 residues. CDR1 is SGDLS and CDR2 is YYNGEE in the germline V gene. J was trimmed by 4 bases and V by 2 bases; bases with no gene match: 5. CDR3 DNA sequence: TGTGCCAGCAGCGTCTCCAGGGGGGGCACTGAAGCTTTCTTT. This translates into CASSVSRGGTEAFF. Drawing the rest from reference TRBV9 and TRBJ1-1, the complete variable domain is DSGVTQTPKHLITATGQRVTLRCSPRSGDLSVYWYQQSLDQGLQFLIQYYNGEERAKGNILERFSAQQFPDLHSELNLSSLELGDSALYFCASSVSRGGTEAFFGQGTRLTVV.

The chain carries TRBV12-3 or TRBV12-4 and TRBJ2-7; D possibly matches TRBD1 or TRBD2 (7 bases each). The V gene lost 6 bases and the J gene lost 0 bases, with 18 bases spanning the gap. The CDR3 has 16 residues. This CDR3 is CASSPTGRGYSYEQYF. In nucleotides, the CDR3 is TGTGCCAGCAGCCCGACAGGGAGGGGGTACTCCTACGAGCAGTACTTC.

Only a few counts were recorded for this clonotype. The CDR3 loop reads CASSPCRDCTKNIQYF. In DNA, the CDR3 is TGCGCCAGCAGCCCCTGCCGGGACTGCACCAAAAACATTCAGTACTTC. This chain links TRBV4-1 with TRBJ2-4, with D perhaps TRBD2 (6 bases). Germline V CDR1 and CDR2: MGHRA, YSYEKL. V was clipped by 4 bases and J by 2 bases, with 15 bases between them. CDR3 length equals 16 residues.

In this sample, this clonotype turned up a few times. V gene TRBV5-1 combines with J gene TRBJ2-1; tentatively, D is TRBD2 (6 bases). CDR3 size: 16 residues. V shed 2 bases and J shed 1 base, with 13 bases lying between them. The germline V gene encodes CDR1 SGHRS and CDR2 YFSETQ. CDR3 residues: CASSLGGKMSYNEQFF. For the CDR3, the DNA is TGCGCCAGCAGCTTAGGAGGGAAAATGTCCTACAATGAGCAGTTCTTC.

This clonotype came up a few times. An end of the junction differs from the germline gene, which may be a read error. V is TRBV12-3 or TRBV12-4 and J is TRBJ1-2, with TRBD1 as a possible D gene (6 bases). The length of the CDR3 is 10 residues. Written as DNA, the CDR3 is TGTGCCAGCAGTTTAGGGGGGGCCTCCTTC. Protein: CASSLGGASF.

The CDR3 reads CASSLTSDISYEQYF. DNA of the CDR3: TGTGCCAGCAGCTTAACTTCGGACATCTCCTACGAGCAGTACTTC. This rearrangement joins TRBV7-6 to TRBJ2-7; perhaps TRBD1 as D (5 bases). This CDR3 has 15 residues. Trimming removed 2 bases from V and 0 bases from J, with 11 bases in between. Per germline, CDR1 SGHVS and CDR2 FNYEAQ.

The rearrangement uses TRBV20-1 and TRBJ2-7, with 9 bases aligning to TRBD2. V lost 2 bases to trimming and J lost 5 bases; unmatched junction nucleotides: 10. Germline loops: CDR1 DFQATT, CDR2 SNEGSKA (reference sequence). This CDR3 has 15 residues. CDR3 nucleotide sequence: TGCAGTGCTAGATTCCGTAGCGGGAGTCTAAACGAGCAGTACTTC. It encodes CSARFRSGSLNEQYF.

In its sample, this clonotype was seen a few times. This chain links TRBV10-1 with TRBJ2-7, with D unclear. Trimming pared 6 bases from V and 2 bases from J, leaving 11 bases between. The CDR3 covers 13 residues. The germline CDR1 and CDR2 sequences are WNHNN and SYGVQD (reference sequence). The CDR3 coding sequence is TGCGCCAGCAGCGCAGACCGACCCTACGAGCAGTACTTC. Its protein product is CASSADRPYEQYF.

CDR3 bases: TGTGCCAGCAGCCCACAGGGTATCAACTACGAGCAGTACTTC. It is translated as CASSPQGINYEQYF. The V and J genes are TRBV7-9 and TRBJ2-7; TRBD1 might be the D (6 bases). The ends were cut back, 5 bases at V and 3 bases at J, with 14 bases in the middle. The CDR3 contains 14 residues. The germline V gene has CDR1 SEHNR and CDR2 FQNEAQ (reference sequence).

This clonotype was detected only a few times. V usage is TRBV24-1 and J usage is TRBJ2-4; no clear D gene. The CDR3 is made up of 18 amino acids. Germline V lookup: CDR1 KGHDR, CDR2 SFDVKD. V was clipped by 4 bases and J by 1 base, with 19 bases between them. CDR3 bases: TGTGCCACCAGTGACGCCTCTGTCGGCCCCACTGCCAAAAACATTCAGTACTTC. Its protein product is CATSDASVGPTAKNIQYF.